Below, 27 T cell receptor beta chains from the same sample are listed, as sequenced in a study of OX40 agonist ivuxolimab in advanced cancers. This table comes from immunoSEQ multiplex PCR, and its TCRdb copy is limited to in-frame clones, with some not included. The sample yields 96,000 or so clones, about 80% seen once. Sequences were derived from CD4+ or CD8+ T cells sorted from blood, sampled in a trial of the OX40 agonist ivuxolimab. These receptors came from an adult with an advanced solid tumor such as melanoma, head and neck, liver or kidney cancer.

This clone turned up a few times. The V call is TRBV4-3, the J call TRBJ2-7; D perhaps matches TRBD2 (6 bases). The CDR3 runs to 14 residues. Germline-derived CDR1 and CDR2 are LGHNA and YSLEER. The V end was cut by 1 base, the J end by 6 bases, with 13 bases between. CDR3 sequence reads: CASSQVGGSAEQYF. CDR3 nucleotides: TGCGCCAGCAGCCAAGTCGGGGGAAGTGCCGAGCAGTACTTC.

This clone turned up a few times. The rearrangement links TRBV6-5 to TRBJ1-6, with D tentatively TRBD1 (6 bases). The V gene's germline CDR1 is MNHEY and CDR2 SVGAGI. The CDR3 is made up of 15 amino acids. V gave up 7 bases and J gave up 0 bases, with 10 bases separating them. The CDR3 DNA reads as TGTGCCAGCAACAGGGTTAGCTCCTATAATTCACCCCTCCACTTT. As protein: CASNRVSSYNSPLHF.

The chain joins TRBV6-6 to TRBJ2-1, with D perhaps matching TRBD2 (5 bases). Trimming removed 2 bases from V and 10 bases from J, with 6 bases in between. The CDR3 has 11 amino acids. Looked up from germline, CDR1 is MNHNY and CDR2 is SVGAGI (reference sequence). The CDR3 reads CASSYGSEQFF. CDR3 DNA: TGTGCCAGCAGTTACGGGAGCGAGCAGTTCTTC.

V is TRBV5-6 and J is TRBJ2-7, with TRBD1 identical over 9 bases. CDR1 is SGHDT, CDR2 YYEEEE, per germline. The CDR3 runs 15 residues. V was clipped by 2 bases and J by 3 bases; unmatched bases: 6. The CDR3: CASSLAGTGIYEQYF. The CDR3 DNA sequence: TGTGCCAGCAGCTTAGCCGGGACAGGGATCTACGAGCAGTACTTC. The whole variable domain, filled in from reference TRBV5-6 and TRBJ2-7, reads DAGVTQSPTHLIKTRGQQVTLRCSPKSGHDTVSWYQQALGQGPQFIFQYYEEEERQRGNFPDRFSGHQFPNYSSELNVNALLLGDSALYLCASSLAGTGIYEQYFGPGTRLTVT.

The V gene is TRBV27, the J gene TRBJ2-1; 7 bases map to TRBD2. Trimming took 7 bases from V and 4 from J; bases not matched to a gene: 10. This CDR3 comprises 15 residues. Per germline, CDR1 MNHEY and CDR2 SMNVEV (reference sequence). The CDR3 sequence: CASIDRLAPYNEQFF. The CDR3 coding sequence is TGTGCCAGCATTGACAGACTAGCCCCTTACAATGAGCAGTTCTTC.

The genes are TRBV7-8 and TRBJ2-3; 9 bases align to TRBD2. Germline V gene lookup returns CDR1 SGHVS and CDR2 FQNEAQ. Trimming cost V 4 bases and J 0 bases; bases outside gene matches: 5. The CDR3 totals 16 residues. CDR3 protein: CASSSPSGTSTDTQYF. CDR3 DNA: TGTGCCAGCAGCTCACCTAGCGGGACTAGCACAGATACGCAGTATTTT.

The rearrangement uses TRBV29-1 and TRBJ1-6; D unclear. CDR3 length: 14 residues. Trimming shortened V by 5 bases and J by 3 bases, and 11 bases separated the two germline ends. Germline-derived CDR1 and CDR2 are SQVTM and ANQGSEA. The CDR3 DNA follows: TGCAGCGTTTCCGATGCAGGCTATAATTCACCCCTCCACTTT. Its protein is CSVSDAGYNSPLHF.

This rearrangement joins TRBV6-5 to TRBJ2-1; TRBD1 is a possible D gene (5 bases). This CDR3 is built from 15 residues. Germline assignment: CDR1 MNHEY and CDR2 SVGAGI. Trimming pared 6 bases from V and 4 bases from J, leaving 16 bases between. The CDR3 region is CASSPLGQRYNEQFF. For the CDR3, the DNA is TGTGCCAGCAGCCCGTTGGGGCAGAGATACAATGAGCAGTTCTTC.

The V gene is TRBV7-3, the J gene TRBJ1-1, with D perhaps TRBD1 (5 bases). V was cut by 5 bases and J by 6 bases, with 16 bases left in between. Germline V lookup: CDR1 SGHTA, CDR2 FQGTGA. The CDR3 sequence is 14 residues long. The chain's CDR3 is CASSLIRGAAEAFF. The CDR3 DNA reads as TGTGCCAGCAGCCTTATACGGGGCGCAGCTGAAGCTTTCTTT.

DNA of the CDR3: TGTGCCAGCAGTGAAGCGGACAACAATGAGCAGTTCTTC. This sequence encodes CASSEADNNEQFF. The chain joins TRBV6-1 to TRBJ2-1, with TRBD1 as a possible D gene (5 bases). With 0 bases removed from V and 5 bases from J, the gap between germline ends came to 5 bases. The CDR3 sequence is 13 residues long. Germline CDR1 and CDR2: MNHNS and SASEGT.

The chain employs TRBV6-5 and TRBJ1-2; unclear D gene. With 8 bases removed from V and 4 bases from J, the gap between germline ends came to 17 bases. This CDR3 spans 14 amino acids. In germline, CDR1 is MNHEY, CDR2 SVGAGI. CDR3 loop: CASGPRTVPYGYTF. CDR3 in DNA: TGTGCCAGCGGGCCTCGCACAGTCCCCTATGGCTACACCTTC.

The CDR3 is CASSQRMGGTGELFF. DNA for the CDR3: TGCGCCAGCAGCCAACGAATGGGTGGGACCGGGGAGCTGTTTTTT. This chain links TRBV4-3 with TRBJ2-2; D not certain. V lost 2 bases to trimming and J lost 5 bases, with 12 bases between them. This CDR3 is built from 15 residues. Per germline, CDR1 LGHNA and CDR2 YSLEER.

The rearrangement uses TRBV5-1 and TRBJ2-2, with D perhaps TRBD2 (7 bases). V was shortened by 4 bases and J by 3 bases, with 13 bases between the two germline ends. CDR1 is SGHRS and CDR2 is YFSETQ in the germline V gene. The length of the CDR3 is 15 residues. The CDR3 is CASSRGGGDTGELFF. The CDR3 DNA reads TGCGCCAGCAGCCGGGGAGGGGGTGACACCGGGGAGCTGTTTTTT.

The genes are TRBV6-5 and TRBJ1-2, with D perhaps TRBD1 (5 bases). V lost 8 bases and J 0 bases, leaving 13 bases between the germline ends. Looked up from germline, CDR1 is MNHEY and CDR2 is SVGAGI. The CDR3 sequence is 14 residues long. CDR3 in amino acids: CASLLRESNYGYTF. CDR3 DNA sequence: TGTGCCAGCCTACTCAGGGAATCTAACTATGGCTACACCTTC.

V and J are TRBV27 and TRBJ2-1; D gene ambiguous. This CDR3 comprises 14 residues. The ends were cut back, 5 bases at V and 3 bases at J, with 11 bases in the middle. The germline CDR1 and CDR2 sequences are MNHEY and SMNVEV (reference sequence). The chain's CDR3 is CASSPQGHYNEQFF. The CDR3, as DNA: TGTGCCAGCAGTCCGCAAGGCCACTACAATGAGCAGTTCTTC.

The CDR3 reads CASSQPERGGQEQFF. In nucleotides, the CDR3 is TGTGCCAGCAGCCAACCCGAGCGGGGGGGTCAGGAGCAGTTCTTC. The V call is TRBV4-2, the J call TRBJ2-1; 10 positions agree with TRBD2. This CDR3 has 15 residues. With V trimmed by 2 bases and J by 10 bases, 8 bases remained unmatched. Germline-derived CDR1 and CDR2 are LGHNA and YNFKEQ.

The rearrangement uses TRBV14 and TRBJ2-3; either TRBD1 or TRBD2 may supply D (5 bases each). Germline V gene data show CDR1 as SGHDN and CDR2 as FVKESK. This CDR3 region has 15 residues. Deletions cut 1 base from V and 7 bases from J, with 15 bases between. In nucleotides, the CDR3 is TGTGCCAGCAGCCAAGCCGGGACCCCGCGCAATACGCAGTATTTT. Its translation: CASSQAGTPRNTQYF.

Note on this clone: Other DNA sequences in this sample translate to the same CDR3. The chain combines TRBV5-1 with TRBJ1-1; D remains unclear. The CDR3 is made up of 13 amino acids. The V and J ends lost 0 bases and 1 base respectively, with 4 bases between them. Germline V gives CDR1 SGHRS, CDR2 YFSETQ. The CDR3 coding sequence is TGCGCCAGCAGCTTGGGTGGGAACACTGAAGCTTTCTTT. This codes for CASSLGGNTEAFF.

J is TRBJ2-5 and V is TRBV18; the match to TRBD2 covers 8 bases. CDR1 KGHSH and CDR2 LQKENI come from the germline V gene. Unmatched junction bases numbered 6, after V lost 1 base and J lost 5 bases. The CDR3 length is 15 residues. CDR3 amino acids: CASSPRAGAHETQYF. The CDR3 bases are TGTGCCAGCTCACCACGAGCGGGAGCGCACGAGACCCAGTACTTC.

The gene calls are TRBV18 and TRBJ2-7; possibly TRBD2 for D (5 bases). V lost 0 bases and J lost 4, with 19 bases in between. CDR3 length: 17 amino acids. The germline gives CDR1 KGHSH, CDR2 LQKENI. For the CDR3, the DNA is TGTGCCAGCTCACCACCGGGCGGCGGGTTAAAGACATACGAGCAGTACTTC. Amino acid sequence: CASSPPGGGLKTYEQYF.

The CDR3 spells CSVVPLSSYEQYF. The CDR3 coding sequence is TGCAGCGTTGTACCCCTGTCCTCCTACGAGCAGTACTTC. This chain uses TRBV29-1 with TRBJ2-7, with no clear D. CDR3 length: 13 amino acids. Trimming removed 4 bases at V and 0 bases at J, with 10 bases between. Per the germline V gene, CDR1 is SQVTM and CDR2 is ANQGSEA.

The CDR3 region is CASSYRGGNYGYTF. CDR3 DNA sequence: TGTGCCAGCAGTTACCGAGGGGGGAACTATGGCTACACCTTC. The chain links TRBV28 to TRBJ1-2, with D perhaps TRBD1 (6 bases). This CDR3 spans 14 amino acids. V was clipped by 4 bases and J by 2 bases, with 11 bases between them. The germline gives CDR1 MDHEN, CDR2 SYDVKM.

This clone has just one count. This chain uses TRBV11-2 with TRBJ1-5; perhaps TRBD1 as D (5 bases). The CDR3 runs 16 residues. CDR1 is SGHAT and CDR2 is FQNNGV in the germline V gene. V was pared by 8 bases and J by 0 bases, with 17 bases between. The CDR3 sequence is CASSSGTADSNQPQHF. CDR3 coding DNA: TGTGCCAGCTCCTCCGGGACGGCAGATAGCAATCAGCCCCAGCATTTT. Looking up the rest from reference TRBV11-2 and TRBJ1-5 gives the full variable domain: EAGVAQSPRYKIIEKRQSVAFWCNPISGHATLYWYQQILGQGPKLLIQFQNNGVVDDSQLPKDRFSAERLKGVDSTLKIQPAKLEDSAVYLCASSSGTADSNQPQHFGDGTRLSIL.

The rearrangement uses TRBV19 and TRBJ2-1; D remains unclear. With 5 bases removed from V and 6 bases from J, the gap between germline ends came to 11 bases. The CDR3 has 13 residues. Germline lookup yields CDR1 LNHDA and CDR2 SQIVND (reference sequence). Here the CDR3 DNA reads TGTGCCAGTAGTCCCCGCAGGATCAATGAGCAGTTCTTC. Translating it yields CASSPRRINEQFF.

This clone appeared once. This rearrangement joins TRBV12-5 to TRBJ1-2, with 7 bases fitting TRBD1. This CDR3 region has 20 residues. The germline V gene encodes CDR1 LGHNT and CDR2 FRNRAP. J lost 6 bases, V lost 2 bases, and 24 bases had no gene match. CDR3 amino acids: CASGLHQVSGQTFGGDGYTF. The CDR3 nucleotides read TGTGCTAGTGGTTTGCATCAGGTTTCGGGACAGACATTTGGGGGGGATGGCTACACCTTC.

The V call is TRBV27, the J call TRBJ2-2, with D unresolved. The V gene lost 4 bases and the J gene lost 0 bases, with 12 bases spanning the gap. From germline, CDR1 is MNHEY and CDR2 SMNVEV (reference sequence). The CDR3 covers 16 residues. The CDR3 loop is CASSSQYAANTGELFF. The DNA of the CDR3 is TGTGCCAGCAGTTCCCAGTACGCCGCGAACACCGGGGAGCTGTTTTTT.

The gene calls are TRBV23-1 and TRBJ1-2; TRBD1 is a possible D gene (5 bases). TRBV23-1 is an ORF for which the function is uncertain. This CDR3 is 14 amino acids long. V lost 3 bases, J lost 5 bases, and 13 bases lay in between. Here the CDR3 reads CASSHAGHYYGYTF. The CDR3 DNA reads TGCGCCAGCAGTCACGCAGGGCATTATTATGGCTACACCTTC.